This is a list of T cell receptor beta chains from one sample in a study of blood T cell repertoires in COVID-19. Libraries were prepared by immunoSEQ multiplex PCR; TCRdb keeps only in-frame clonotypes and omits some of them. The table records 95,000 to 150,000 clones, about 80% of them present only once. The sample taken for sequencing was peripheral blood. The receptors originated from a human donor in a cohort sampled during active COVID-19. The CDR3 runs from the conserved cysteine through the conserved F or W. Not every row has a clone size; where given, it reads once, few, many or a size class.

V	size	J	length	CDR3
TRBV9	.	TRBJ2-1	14	CASSPPRRAVEQFF
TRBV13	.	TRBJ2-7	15	CASSFQGQGSYEQYF
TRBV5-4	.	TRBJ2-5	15	CASSLRSGYQETQYF
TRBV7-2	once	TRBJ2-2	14	CAWDGLRNTGELFF
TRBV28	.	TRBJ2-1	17	CASSSRPGQGPGNEQFF
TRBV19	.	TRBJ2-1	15	CASRRHSGGRYEQFF
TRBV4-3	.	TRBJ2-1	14	CASSQTGLYNEQFF
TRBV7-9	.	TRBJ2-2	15	CASSPRRGNTGELFF
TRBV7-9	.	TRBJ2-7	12	CASSWRDSEQYF
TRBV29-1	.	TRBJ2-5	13	CSVDNDSQETQYF
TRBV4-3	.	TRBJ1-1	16	CASSPSRGGMNTEAFF
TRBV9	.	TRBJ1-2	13	CASSVDRGYGYTF
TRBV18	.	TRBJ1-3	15	CASSPQGEPGNTIYF
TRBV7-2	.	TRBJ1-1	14	CASSSTGMNTEAFF
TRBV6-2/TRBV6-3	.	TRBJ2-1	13	CASSQDKYNEQFF
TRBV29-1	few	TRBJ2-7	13	CSVDRGSGYEQYF
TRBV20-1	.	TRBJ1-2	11	CSARGAGGYTF
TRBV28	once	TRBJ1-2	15	CASSLISGTDYGYTF
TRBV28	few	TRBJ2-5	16	CASSLTGVGVRETQYF
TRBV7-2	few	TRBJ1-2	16	CASSLDSGNTNYGYTF
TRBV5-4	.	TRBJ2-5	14	CASSPGTAQETQYF
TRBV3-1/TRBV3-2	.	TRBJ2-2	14	CASSPTGGPGELFF
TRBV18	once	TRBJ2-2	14	CASSPRLSTGELFF
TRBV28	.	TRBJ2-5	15	CASSQTGGIAETQYF
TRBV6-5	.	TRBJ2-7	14	CASSSSGGSYEQYF
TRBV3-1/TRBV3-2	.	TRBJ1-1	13	CASSQGEGTEAFF
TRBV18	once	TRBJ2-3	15	CASSPGGPSTDTQYF
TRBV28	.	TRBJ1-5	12	CATTSSNQPQHF
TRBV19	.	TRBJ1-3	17	CASSYSGLPGSGNTIYF
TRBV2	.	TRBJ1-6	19	CASSEVEDRASSYNSPLHF
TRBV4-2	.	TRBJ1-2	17	CASSPAGTGSFVLGYTF
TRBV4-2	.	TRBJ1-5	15	CASSLTGQGHQPQHF
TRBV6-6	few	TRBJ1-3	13	CASSRGLGNTIYF
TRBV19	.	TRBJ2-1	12	CASSIRGVGQFF
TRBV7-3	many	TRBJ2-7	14	CASSLSGGEGEQYF
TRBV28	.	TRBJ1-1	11	CASRLSGEAFF
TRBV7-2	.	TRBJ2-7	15	CASSLNLAGAYEQYF
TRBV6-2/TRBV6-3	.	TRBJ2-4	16	CASSYPLLGEENIQYF
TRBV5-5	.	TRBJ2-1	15	CASSLAGTGGGEQFF
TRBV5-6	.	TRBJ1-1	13	CASSSWDVQGAFF
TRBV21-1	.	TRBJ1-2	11	CASSKAQGYTF
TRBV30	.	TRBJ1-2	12	CAWTPQGYGYTF
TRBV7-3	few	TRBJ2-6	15	CASSLTGPGANVLTF
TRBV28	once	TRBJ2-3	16	CASSTTGQGNTDTQYF
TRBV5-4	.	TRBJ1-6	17	CASSFGGGQGRNSPLHF
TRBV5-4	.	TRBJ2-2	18	CASSSGLAGAANTGELFF
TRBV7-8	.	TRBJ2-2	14	CASSLPQGVDELFF
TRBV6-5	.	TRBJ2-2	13	CASTRRGTGELFF
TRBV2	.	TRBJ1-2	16	CASRGGPGQGALGYTF
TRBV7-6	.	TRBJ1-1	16	CASSPGQGGSSTEAFF
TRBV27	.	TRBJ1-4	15	CASSPWTGDHEKLFF
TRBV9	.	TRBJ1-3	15	CASSVGDFSGNTIYF
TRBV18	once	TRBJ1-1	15	CASSPVGGRGTEAFF
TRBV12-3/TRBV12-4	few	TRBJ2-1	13	CASSPQRSGEQFF
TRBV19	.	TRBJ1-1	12	CASQDQGTEAFF
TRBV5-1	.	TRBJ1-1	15	CASSLSMGGVTEAFF
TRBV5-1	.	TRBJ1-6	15	CASSLEQGRNSPLHF
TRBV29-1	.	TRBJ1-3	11	CSVLSGNTIYF
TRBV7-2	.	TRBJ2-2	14	CASSSRQGTGELFF
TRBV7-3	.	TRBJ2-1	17	CASSLDLASTSSNEQFF